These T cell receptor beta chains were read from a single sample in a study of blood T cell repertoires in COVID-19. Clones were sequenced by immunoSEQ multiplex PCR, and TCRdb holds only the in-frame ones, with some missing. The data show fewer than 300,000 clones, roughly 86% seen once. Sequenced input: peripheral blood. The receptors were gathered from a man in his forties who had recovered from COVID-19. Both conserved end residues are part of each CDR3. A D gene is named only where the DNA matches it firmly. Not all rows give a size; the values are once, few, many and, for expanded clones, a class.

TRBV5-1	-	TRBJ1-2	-	CASSPPGINGYTF	TGCGCCAGCAGTCCCCCAGGGATAAATGGCTACACCTTC
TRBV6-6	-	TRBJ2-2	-	CASSREGGRGTGELFF	TGTGCCAGCAGTCGAGAGGGAGGCCGAGGGACCGGGGAGCTGTTTTTT
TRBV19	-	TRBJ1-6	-	CASTPGTYNSPLHF	TGTGCCAGTACCCCAGGGACCTATAATTCACCCCTCCACTTT
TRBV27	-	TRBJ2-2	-	CASSLAGPTGELFF	TGTGCCAGCAGTTTAGCGGGTCCCACCGGGGAGCTGTTTTTT
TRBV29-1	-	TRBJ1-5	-	CSVQGFNQPQHF	TGCAGCGTGCAGGGTTTCAATCAGCCCCAGCATTTT
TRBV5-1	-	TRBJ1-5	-	CASSLAGPNQPQHF	TGCGCCAGCAGCTTGGCAGGTCCCAATCAGCCCCAGCATTTT
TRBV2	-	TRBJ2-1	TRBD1	CASSPDRDSYNEQFF	TGTGCCAGCAGTCCTGACAGGGACTCCTACAATGAGCAGTTCTTC
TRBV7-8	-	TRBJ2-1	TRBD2	CASTTRGGIRNEQFF	TGTGCCAGCACCACTCGGGGGGGGATCCGGAATGAGCAGTTCTTC
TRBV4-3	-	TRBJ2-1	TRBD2	CASSQDVGGSSYNEQFF	TGCGCCAGCAGCCAAGATGTCGGGGGGTCCTCCTACAATGAGCAGTTCTTC
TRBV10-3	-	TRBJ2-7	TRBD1	CAISAVLRTGHYEQYF	TGTGCCATCAGTGCCGTATTAAGGACAGGGCACTACGAGCAGTACTTC
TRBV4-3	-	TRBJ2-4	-	CASSQDRSAGRPKNIQYF	TGCGCCAGCAGCCAAGATCGTTCCGCAGGGCGCCCCAAAAACATTCAGTACTTC
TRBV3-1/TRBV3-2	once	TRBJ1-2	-	CASSQVSSRADGYTF	TGTGCCAGCAGCCAGGTCTCCTCCAGGGCCGATGGCTACACCTTC
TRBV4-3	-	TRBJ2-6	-	CASSQDLGGGAGANVLTF	TGCGCCAGCAGCCAAGATTTAGGGGGGGGCGCTGGGGCCAACGTCCTGACTTTC
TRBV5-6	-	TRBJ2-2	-	CASSLGGNTGELFF	TGTGCCAGCAGCTTGGGCGGTAACACCGGGGAGCTGTTTTTT
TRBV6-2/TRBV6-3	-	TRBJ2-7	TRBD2	CASSLTGGARSSSYEQYF	TGTGCCAGCAGCCTAACCGGGGGGGCTAGATCTAGCTCCTACGAGCAGTACTTC
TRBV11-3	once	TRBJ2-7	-	CATTGEQYF	TGTGCCACTACGGGGGAGCAGTACTTC
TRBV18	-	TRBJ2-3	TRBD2	CASSPLLGLPGTDTQYF	TGTGCCAGCTCACCTCTCTTGGGACTACCCGGCACAGATACGCAGTATTTT
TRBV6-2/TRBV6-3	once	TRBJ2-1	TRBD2	CASSRLAGNYNEQFF	TGTGCCAGCAGCCGACTAGCGGGTAACTACAATGAGCAGTTCTTC
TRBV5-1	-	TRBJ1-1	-	CASSLYIGREAFF	TGCGCCAGCAGCTTGTACATTGGCAGGGAAGCTTTCTTT
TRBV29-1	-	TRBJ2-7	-	CSVGSGNEQYF	TGCAGCGTCGGTTCAGGAAACGAGCAGTACTTC
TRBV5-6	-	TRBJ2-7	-	CASSPAGSYEQYF	TGTGCCAGCAGCCCGGCGGGGAGCTACGAGCAGTACTTC
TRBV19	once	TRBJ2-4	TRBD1	CASSPWTGRLAKNIQYF	TGTGCCAGTAGTCCCTGGACAGGTCGACTAGCCAAAAACATTCAGTACTTC
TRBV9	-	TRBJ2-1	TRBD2	CASSVGTKGYNEQFF	TGTGCCAGCAGCGTCGGGACTAAGGGATACAATGAGCAGTTCTTC
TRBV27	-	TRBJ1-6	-	CASSLYSGQYNSPLHF	TGTGCCAGCAGTTTATACTCTGGACAGTATAATTCACCCCTCCACTTT
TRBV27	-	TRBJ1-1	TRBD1	CASSYGTGTLNTEAFF	TGTGCCAGCAGTTACGGGACAGGGACCTTGAACACTGAAGCTTTCTTT
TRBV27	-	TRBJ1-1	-	CASNPWGLGLPNTEAFF	TGTGCCAGCAACCCTTGGGGGCTCGGGCTACCGAACACTGAAGCTTTCTTT
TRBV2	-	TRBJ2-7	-	CASSAGSEQYF	TGTGCCAGCAGTGCGGGAAGCGAGCAGTACTTC
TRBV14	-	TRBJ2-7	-	CASSVRVRDYEQYF	TGTGCCAGCAGCGTCAGGGTAAGGGACTACGAGCAGTACTTC
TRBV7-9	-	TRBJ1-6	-	CASSLGRQPKNSPLHF	TGTGCCAGCAGCCTAGGCCGACAGCCCAAGAATTCACCCCTCCACTTT
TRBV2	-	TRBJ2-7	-	CASYRDTYEQYF	TGTGCCAGTTACAGGGATACCTACGAGCAGTACTTC
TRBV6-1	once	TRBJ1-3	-	CASSELSGGAGNTIYF	TGTGCCAGCAGTGAATTATCGGGAGGGGCTGGAAACACCATATATTTT
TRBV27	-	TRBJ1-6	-	CASSWSRINNSPLHF	TGTGCCAGCAGTTGGTCCAGGATAAATAATTCACCCCTCCACTTT
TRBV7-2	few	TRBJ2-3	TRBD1	CASSLRQGSTDTQYF	TGTGCCAGCAGCTTAAGACAGGGGAGCACAGATACGCAGTATTTT
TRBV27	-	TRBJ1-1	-	CASSQGGRDTEAFF	TGTGCCAGCAGCCAGGGAGGTCGGGACACTGAAGCTTTCTTT
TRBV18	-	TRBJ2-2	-	CASSPQLFTGPGELFF	TGTGCCAGCTCACCACAGTTGTTCACAGGGCCCGGGGAGCTGTTTTTT
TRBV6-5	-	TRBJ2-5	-	CASSYGGSQETQYF	TGTGCCAGCAGCTACGGGGGCAGTCAAGAGACCCAGTACTTC